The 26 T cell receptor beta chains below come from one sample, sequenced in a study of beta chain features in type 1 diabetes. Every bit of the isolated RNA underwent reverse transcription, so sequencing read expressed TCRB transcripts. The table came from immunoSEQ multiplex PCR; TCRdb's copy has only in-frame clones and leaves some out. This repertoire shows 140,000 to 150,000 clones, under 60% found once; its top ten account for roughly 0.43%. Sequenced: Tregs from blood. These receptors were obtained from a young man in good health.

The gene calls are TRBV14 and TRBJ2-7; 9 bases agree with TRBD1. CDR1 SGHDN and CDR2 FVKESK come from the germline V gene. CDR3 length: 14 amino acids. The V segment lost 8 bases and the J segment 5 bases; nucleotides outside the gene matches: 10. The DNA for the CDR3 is TGTGCCAGCTCTCTTGGGACAGGGCTGCACGAGCAGTACTTC. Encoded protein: CASSLGTGLHEQYF.

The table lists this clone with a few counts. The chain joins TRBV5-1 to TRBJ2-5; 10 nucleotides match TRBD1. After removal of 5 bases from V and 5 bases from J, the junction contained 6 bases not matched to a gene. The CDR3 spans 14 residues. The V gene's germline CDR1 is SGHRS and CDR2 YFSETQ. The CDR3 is CASSLRDRGETQYF. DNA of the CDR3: TGCGCCAGCAGTCTCCGGGACAGGGGTGAGACCCAGTACTTC. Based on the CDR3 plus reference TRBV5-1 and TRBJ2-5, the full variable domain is KAGVTQTPRYLIKTRGQQVTLSCSPISGHRSVSWYQQTPGQGLQFLFEYFSETQRNKGNFPGRFSGRQFSNSRSEMNVSTLELGDSALYLCASSLRDRGETQYFGPGTRLLVL.

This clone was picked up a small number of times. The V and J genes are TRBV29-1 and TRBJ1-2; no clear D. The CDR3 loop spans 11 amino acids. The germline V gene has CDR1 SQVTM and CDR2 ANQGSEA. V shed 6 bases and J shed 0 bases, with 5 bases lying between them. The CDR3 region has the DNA TGCAGCGTGGCAACTAACTATGGCTACACCTTC. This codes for CSVATNYGYTF.

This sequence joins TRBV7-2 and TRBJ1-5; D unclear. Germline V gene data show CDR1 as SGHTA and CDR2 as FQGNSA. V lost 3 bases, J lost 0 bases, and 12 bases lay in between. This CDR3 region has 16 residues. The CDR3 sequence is CASSFVGGNSNQPQHF. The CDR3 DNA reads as TGTGCCAGCAGCTTCGTCGGCGGGAATAGCAATCAGCCCCAGCATTTT.

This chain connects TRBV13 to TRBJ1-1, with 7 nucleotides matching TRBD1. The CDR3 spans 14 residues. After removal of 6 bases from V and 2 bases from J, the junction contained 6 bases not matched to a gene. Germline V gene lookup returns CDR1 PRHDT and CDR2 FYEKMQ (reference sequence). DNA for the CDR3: TGTGCCAGCAGGACTACAGGGGCCAACACTGAAGCTTTCTTT. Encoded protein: CASRTTGANTEAFF.

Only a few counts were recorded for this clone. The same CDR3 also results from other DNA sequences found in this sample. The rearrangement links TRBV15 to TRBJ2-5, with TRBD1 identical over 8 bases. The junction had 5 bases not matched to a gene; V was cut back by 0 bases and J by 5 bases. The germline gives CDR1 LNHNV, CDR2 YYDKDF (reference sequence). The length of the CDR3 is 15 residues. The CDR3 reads CATSRDPRGRETQYF. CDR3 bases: TGTGCCACCAGCAGAGATCCCAGGGGGCGTGAGACCCAGTACTTC.

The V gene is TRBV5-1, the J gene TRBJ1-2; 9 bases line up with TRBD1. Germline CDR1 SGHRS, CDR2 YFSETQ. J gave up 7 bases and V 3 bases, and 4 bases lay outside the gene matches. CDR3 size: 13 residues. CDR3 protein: CASSWDRETGYTF. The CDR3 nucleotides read TGCGCCAGCAGCTGGGACAGGGAAACTGGCTACACCTTC.

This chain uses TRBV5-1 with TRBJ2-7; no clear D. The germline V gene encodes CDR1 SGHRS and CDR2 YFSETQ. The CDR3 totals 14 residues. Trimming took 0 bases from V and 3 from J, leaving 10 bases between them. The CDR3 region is CASSLVGTHYEQYF. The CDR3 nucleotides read TGCGCCAGCAGCTTGGTGGGCACCCACTACGAGCAGTACTTC. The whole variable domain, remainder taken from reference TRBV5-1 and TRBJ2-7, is KAGVTQTPRYLIKTRGQQVTLSCSPISGHRSVSWYQQTPGQGLQFLFEYFSETQRNKGNFPGRFSGRQFSNSRSEMNVSTLELGDSALYLCASSLVGTHYEQYFGPGTRLTVT.

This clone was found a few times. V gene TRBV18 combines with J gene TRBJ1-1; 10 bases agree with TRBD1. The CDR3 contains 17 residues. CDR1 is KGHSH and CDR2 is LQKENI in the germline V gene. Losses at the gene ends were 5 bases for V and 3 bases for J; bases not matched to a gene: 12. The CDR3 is CASSARTGGRPDTEAFF. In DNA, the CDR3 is TGTGCCAGCTCAGCCCGGACAGGGGGAAGGCCCGACACTGAAGCTTTCTTT.

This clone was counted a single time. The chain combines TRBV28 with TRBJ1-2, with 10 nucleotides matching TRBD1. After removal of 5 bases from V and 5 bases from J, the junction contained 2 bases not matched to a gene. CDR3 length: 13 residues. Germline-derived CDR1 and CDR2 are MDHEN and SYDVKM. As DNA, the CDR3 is TGTGCCAGCAGTATGGACAGGGGGTATGGCTACACCTTC. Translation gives CASSMDRGYGYTF.

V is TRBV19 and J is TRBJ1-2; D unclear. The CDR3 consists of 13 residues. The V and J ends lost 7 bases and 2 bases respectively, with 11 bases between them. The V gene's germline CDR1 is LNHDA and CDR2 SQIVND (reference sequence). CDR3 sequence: CASNLGMNYGYTF. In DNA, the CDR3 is TGTGCCAGTAACCTCGGGATGAACTATGGCTACACCTTC. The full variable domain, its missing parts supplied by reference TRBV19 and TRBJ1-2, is DGGITQSPKYLFRKEGQNVTLSCEQNLNHDAMYWYRQDPGQGLRLIYYSQIVNDFQKGDIAEGYSVSREKKESFPLTVTSAQKNPTAFYLCASNLGMNYGYTFGSGTRLTVV.

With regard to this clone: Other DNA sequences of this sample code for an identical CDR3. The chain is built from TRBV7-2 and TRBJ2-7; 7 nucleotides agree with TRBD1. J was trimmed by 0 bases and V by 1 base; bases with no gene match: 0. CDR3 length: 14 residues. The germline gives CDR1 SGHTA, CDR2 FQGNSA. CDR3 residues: CASSLGDSSYEQYF. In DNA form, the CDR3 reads TGTGCCAGCAGCTTAGGGGACAGCTCCTACGAGCAGTACTTC. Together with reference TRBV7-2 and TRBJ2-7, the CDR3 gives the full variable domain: GAGVSQSPSNKVTEKGKDVELRCDPISGHTALYWYRQSLGQGLEFLIYFQGNSAPDKSGLPSDRFSAERTGGSVSTLTIQRTQQEDSAVYLCASSLGDSSYEQYFGPGTRLTVT.

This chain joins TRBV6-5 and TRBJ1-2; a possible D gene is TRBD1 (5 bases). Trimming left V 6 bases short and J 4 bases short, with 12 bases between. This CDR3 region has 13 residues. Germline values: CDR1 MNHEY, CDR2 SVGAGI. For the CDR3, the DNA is TGTGCCAGCAGGGGGGGGACTCTCTATGGCTACACCTTC. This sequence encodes CASRGGTLYGYTF.

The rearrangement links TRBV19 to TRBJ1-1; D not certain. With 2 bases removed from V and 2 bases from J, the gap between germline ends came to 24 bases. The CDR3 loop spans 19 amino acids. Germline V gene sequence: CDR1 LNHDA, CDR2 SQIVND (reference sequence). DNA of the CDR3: TGTGCCAGTAGTATACGCCCAGTTACCGCCGTCGTTCGAAACACTGAAGCTTTCTTT. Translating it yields CASSIRPVTAVVRNTEAFF.

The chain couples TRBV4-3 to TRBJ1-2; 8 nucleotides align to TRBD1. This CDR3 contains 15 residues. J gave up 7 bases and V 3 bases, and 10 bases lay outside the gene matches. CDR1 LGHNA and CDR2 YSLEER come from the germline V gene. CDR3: CASSHTTGAGGGYTF. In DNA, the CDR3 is TGCGCCAGCAGCCATACGACAGGGGCTGGGGGTGGCTACACCTTC.

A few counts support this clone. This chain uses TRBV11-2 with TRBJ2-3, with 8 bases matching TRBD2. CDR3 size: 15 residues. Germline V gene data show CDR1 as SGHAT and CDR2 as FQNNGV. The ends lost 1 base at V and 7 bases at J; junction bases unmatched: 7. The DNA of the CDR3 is TGTGCCAGCAGCTTAGTGGGCACGGGGGGGTATACGCAGTATTTT. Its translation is CASSLVGTGGYTQYF.

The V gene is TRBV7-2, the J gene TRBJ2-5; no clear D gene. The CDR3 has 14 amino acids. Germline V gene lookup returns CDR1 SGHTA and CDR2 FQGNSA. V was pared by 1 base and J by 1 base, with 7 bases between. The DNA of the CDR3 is TGTGCCAGCAGCTTAGGGGCCAGCCAAGAGACCCAGTACTTC. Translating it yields CASSLGASQETQYF.

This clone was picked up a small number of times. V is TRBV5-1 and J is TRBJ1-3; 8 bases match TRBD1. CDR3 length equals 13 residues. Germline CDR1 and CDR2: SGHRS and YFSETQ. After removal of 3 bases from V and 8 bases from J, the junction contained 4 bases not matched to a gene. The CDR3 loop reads CASSSGQGYTIYF. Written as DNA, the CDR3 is TGCGCCAGCAGCTCCGGACAGGGTTACACCATATATTTT.

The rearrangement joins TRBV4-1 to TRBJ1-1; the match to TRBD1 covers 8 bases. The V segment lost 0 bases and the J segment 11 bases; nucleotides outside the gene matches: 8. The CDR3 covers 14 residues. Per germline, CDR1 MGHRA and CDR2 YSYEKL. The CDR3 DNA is TGCGCCAGCAGCCAAGATTGGGCAGGGGGCTCGGCTTTCTTT. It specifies CASSQDWAGGSAFF.

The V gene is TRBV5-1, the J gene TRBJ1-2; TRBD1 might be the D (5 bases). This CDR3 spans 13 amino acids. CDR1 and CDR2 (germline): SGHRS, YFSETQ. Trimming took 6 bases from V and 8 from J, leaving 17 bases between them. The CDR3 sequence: CASTRGGERGYTF. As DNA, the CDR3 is TGCGCCAGCACGCGGGGAGGGGAAAGAGGCTACACCTTC.

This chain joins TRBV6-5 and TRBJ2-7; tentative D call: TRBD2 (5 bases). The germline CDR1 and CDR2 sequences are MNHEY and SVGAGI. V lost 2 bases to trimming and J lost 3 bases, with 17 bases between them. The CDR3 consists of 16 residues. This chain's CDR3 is CASSYQMGALFYEQYF. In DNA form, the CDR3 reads TGTGCCAGCAGTTACCAAATGGGAGCCCTATTCTACGAGCAGTACTTC.

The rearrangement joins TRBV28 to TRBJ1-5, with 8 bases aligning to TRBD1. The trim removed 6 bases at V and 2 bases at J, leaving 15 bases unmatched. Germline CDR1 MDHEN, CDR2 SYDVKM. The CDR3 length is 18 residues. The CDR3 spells CASSPWTGMVWGNQPQHF. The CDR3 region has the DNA TGTGCCAGCAGCCCCTGGACAGGGATGGTTTGGGGCAATCAGCCCCAGCATTTT.

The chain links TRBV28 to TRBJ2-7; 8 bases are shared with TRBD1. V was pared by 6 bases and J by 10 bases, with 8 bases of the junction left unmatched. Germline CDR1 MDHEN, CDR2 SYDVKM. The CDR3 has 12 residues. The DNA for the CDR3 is TGTGCCAGCAGCCCCCACGGACAGGGACAGTACTTC. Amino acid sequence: CASSPHGQGQYF.

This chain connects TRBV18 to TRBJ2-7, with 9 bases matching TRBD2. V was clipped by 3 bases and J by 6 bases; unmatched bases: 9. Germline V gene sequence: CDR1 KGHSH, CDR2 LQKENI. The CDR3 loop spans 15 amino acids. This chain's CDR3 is CASSPLAGLAGEQYF. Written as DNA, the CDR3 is TGTGCCAGCTCACCCCTAGCGGGACTGGCAGGCGAGCAGTACTTC.

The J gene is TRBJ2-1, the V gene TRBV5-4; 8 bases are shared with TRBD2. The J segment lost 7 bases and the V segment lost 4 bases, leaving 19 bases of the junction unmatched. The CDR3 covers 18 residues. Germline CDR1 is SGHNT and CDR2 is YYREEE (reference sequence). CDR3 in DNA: TGTGCCAGCAGCGCGGGACCTTGGGGGGGACTAGAAGGGAATGAGCAGTTCTTC. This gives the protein CASSAGPWGGLEGNEQFF. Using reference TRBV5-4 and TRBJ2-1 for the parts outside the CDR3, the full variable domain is ETGVTQSPTHLIKTRGQQVTLRCSSQSGHNTVSWYQQALGQGPQFIFQYYREEENGRGNFPPRFSGLQFPNYSSELNVNALELDDSALYLCASSAGPWGGLEGNEQFFGPGTRLTVL.

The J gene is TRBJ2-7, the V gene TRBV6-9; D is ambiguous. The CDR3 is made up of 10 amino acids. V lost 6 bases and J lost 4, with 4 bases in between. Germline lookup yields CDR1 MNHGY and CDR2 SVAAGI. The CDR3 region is CASRQYEQYF. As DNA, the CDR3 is TGTGCCAGCAGACAATACGAGCAGTACTTC.